A single sample gave rise to the 5 T cell receptor beta chains below, sequenced in a study of human T cells and chemical hapten exposure. Sample time point: patch test 3, about 24 weeks after DPC sensitization. Indicated treatment: therapeutic diphenylcyclopropenone sensitization with weekly scalp DPC. TCRdb reprocessed the RACE reads with MiXCR, giving one entry per CDR3 protein. The table lists fewer than 200,000 distinct CDR3 sequences, about 30% of them singletons. Sample: whole blood, taken in connection with sensitization to the hapten diphenylcyclopropenone (DPC). These receptor sequences come from a young woman with alopecia areata. Some clones in this sample may be carry-over from other donors' samples.

Only a few counts were recorded for this clonotype. This chain joins TRBV25-1 and TRBJ1-2, with TRBD1 as a possible D gene (5 bases). The ends were cut back, 0 bases at V and 8 bases at J, with 13 bases in the middle. This CDR3 is built from 14 residues. From germline, CDR1 is MGHDK and CDR2 SYGVNS. CDR3 nucleotide sequence: TGTGCCAGCAGTGAATATATGCAGGGTACGGGCTACACCTTC. Its translation is CASSEYMQGTGYTF.

There are many counts of this clonotype. The chain uses TRBV29-1 and TRBJ1-5; TRBD1 matches at 10 bases. V lost 6 bases, J lost 5 bases, and 4 bases stayed unmatched. The germline V gene encodes CDR1 SQVTM and CDR2 ANQGSEA. This CDR3 region has 13 residues. This CDR3 reads CSVSGTGDQPQHF. The CDR3 DNA reads TGCAGCGTCTCCGGGACAGGGGATCAGCCCCAGCATTTT.

The J gene is TRBJ2-7, the V gene TRBV20-1; D gene unclear. V was cut by 3 bases and J by 4 bases, with 10 bases left in between. Germline lookup yields CDR1 DFQATT and CDR2 SNEGSKA (reference sequence). This CDR3 is 12 amino acids long. The CDR3 DNA sequence: TGCAGTGCTAGTAGTACAGTTTACGAGCAGTACTTC. It codes for CSASSTVYEQYF.

The chain carries TRBV29-1 and TRBJ1-1; a possible D gene is TRBD1 (5 bases). The germline gives CDR1 SQVTM, CDR2 ANQGSEA. The CDR3 totals 13 residues. V shed 5 bases and J shed 4 bases, with 14 bases lying between them. CDR3 DNA: TGCAGCGTTACGACCGCTGGGGCCACTGAAGCTTTCTTT. It encodes CSVTTAGATEAFF.

A note on this clonotype: Relative to the germline gene, one junction end is altered; a read error may explain this. V gene TRBV11-2 combines with J gene TRBJ2-7; D may be TRBD2 (5 bases). The CDR3 loop spans 18 amino acids. CDR1 and CDR2 (germline): SGHAT, FQNNGV. The CDR3 spells CASSSTLPYRTLHHEQNF. The CDR3 DNA reads TGTGCCAGCAGCTCGACATTACCTTATAGGACTCTTCACCACGAGCAGAACTTC.